Here is one T cell receptor (beta chain) with its context. The antigen remains unidentified. This entry is derived from a study of T-cell reconstitution after alpha-beta-depleted transplantation in children. Study-wide results and limits: T-cell counts and diversity at one year following transplant were attributed mainly to newly produced T cells.

The CDR3 consists of 16 residues. Germline CDR1 MNHEY, CDR2 SMNVEV (reference sequence). V lost 2 bases, J lost 2 bases, and 10 bases lay in between. Preparation of the TCRbeta library was carried out with unique molecular identifiers. TCRdb reanalysed the PCR reads using MiXCR and keeps one entry per CDR3 protein. Counted here are approximately 520,000 distinct CDR3 sequences, over 9.5% occurring once; the ten biggest clones make up 14%. The starting material was PBMCs, mostly from graft donor cells, obtained 180 days after TCRalphabeta/CD19-depleted stem cell transplant. The chain carries TRBV27 and TRBJ2-6; no clear D. This TCR was recovered from a female patient aged 2 to 10 who had a stem cell transplant for aplastic anemia, so the T cells may come from the graft donor. The CDR3 region is CASSLMWKAGANVLTF. In DNA form, the CDR3 reads TGTGCCAGCAGTTTAATGTGGAAGGCTGGGGCCAACGTCCTGACTTTC.